This T cell receptor beta chain was profiled in a study of T-cell reconstitution after alpha-beta-depleted transplantation in children. Unique molecular identifiers were incorporated when the TCRbeta library was constructed. TCRdb ran MiXCR on the PCR reads and lists one entry per CDR3 protein. The profile covers 200,000 to 250,000 distinct CDR3 sequences, with under 9.5% appearing a single time and over 5.5% taken by the ten largest. This clonotype was found a few times. Here the sequenced sample was PBMCs from the stem cell graft donor, taken from the stem cell graft. This TCR was sampled from a human donor who donated a stem cell graft to a child with acute lymphoblastic leukemia.

The DNA of the CDR3 is TGTGCCAGCAGCACGGTTCGATCTGGGGCCAACGTCCTGACTTTC. Translation: CASSTVRSGANVLTF. This chain connects TRBV5-6 to TRBJ2-6; no reliable D call. CDR1 and CDR2 (germline): SGHDT, YYEEEE. The CDR3 is 15 amino acids. Trimming took 4 bases from V and 1 from J, leaving 9 bases between them. Complete variable domain (other parts from reference TRBV5-6 and TRBJ2-6): DAGVTQSPTHLIKTRGQQVTLRCSPKSGHDTVSWYQQALGQGPQFIFQYYEEEERQRGNFPDRFSGHQFPNYSSELNVNALLLGDSALYLCASSTVRSGANVLTFGAGSRLTVL.